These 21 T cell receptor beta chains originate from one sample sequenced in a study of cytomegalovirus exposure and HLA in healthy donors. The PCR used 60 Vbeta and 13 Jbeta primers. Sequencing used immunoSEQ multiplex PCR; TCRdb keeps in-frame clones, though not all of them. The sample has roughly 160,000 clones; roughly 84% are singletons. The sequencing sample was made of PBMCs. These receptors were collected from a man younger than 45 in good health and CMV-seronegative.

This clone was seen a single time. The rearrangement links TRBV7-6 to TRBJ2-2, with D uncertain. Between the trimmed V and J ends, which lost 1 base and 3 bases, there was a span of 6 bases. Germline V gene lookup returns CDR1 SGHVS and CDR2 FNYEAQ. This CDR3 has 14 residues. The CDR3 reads CASSLVEYTGELFF. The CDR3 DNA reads TGTGCCAGCAGCTTAGTGGAGTACACCGGGGAGCTGTTTTTT.

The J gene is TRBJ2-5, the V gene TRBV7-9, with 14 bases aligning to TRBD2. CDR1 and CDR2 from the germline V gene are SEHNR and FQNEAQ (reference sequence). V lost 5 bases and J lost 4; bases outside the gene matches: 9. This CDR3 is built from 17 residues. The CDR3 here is CASSPRGLAGARETQYF. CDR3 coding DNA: TGTGCCAGCAGCCCCCGGGGACTAGCGGGAGCGAGAGAGACCCAGTACTTC. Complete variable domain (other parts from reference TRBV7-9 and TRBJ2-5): DTGVSQNPRHKITKRGQNVTFRCDPISEHNRLYWYRQTLGQGPEFLTYFQNEAQLEKSRLLSDRFSAERPKGSFSTLEIQRTEQGDSAMYLCASSPRGLAGARETQYFGPGTRLLVL.

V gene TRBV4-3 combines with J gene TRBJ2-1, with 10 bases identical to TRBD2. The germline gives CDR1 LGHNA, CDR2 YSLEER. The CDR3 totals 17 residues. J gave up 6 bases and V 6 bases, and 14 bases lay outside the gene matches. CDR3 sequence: CASSTLPGLASGNEQFF. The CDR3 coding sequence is TGCGCCAGCAGTACGCTACCGGGACTAGCGTCGGGCAATGAGCAGTTCTTC.

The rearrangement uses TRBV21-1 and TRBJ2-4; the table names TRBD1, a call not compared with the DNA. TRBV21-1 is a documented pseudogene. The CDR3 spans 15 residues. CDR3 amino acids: CASSKDREAKNIQYF. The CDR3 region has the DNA TGTGCCAGCAGCAAAGACAGGGAGGCCAAAAACATTCAGTACTTC.

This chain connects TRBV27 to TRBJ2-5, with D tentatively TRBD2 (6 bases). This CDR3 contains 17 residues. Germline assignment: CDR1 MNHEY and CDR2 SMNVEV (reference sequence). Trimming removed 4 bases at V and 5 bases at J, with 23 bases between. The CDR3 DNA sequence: TGTGCCAGCAGTTCCATTTTAGCGGTGGGAGTTCGCGAGACCCAGTACTTC. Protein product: CASSSILAVGVRETQYF.

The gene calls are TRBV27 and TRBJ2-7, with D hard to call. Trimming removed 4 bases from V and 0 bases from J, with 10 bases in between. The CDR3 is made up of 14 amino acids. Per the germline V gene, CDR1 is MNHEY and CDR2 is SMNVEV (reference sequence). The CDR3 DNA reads TGTGCCAGCAGTTCAAGGAGTAGCTCCTACGAGCAGTACTTC. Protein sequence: CASSSRSSSYEQYF.

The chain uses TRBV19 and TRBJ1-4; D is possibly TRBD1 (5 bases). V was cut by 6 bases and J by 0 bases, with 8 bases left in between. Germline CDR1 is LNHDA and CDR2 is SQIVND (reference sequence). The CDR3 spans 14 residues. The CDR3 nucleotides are TGTGCCAGTAGCTCAGGGACAACTAATGAAAAACTGTTTTTT. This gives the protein CASSSGTTNEKLFF.

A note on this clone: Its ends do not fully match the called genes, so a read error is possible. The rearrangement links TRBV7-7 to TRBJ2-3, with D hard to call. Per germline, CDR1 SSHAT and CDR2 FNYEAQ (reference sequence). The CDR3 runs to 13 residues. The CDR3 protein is CASSLELLDTQYF. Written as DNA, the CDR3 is TGTGCTAGCAGCTTAGAGCTCTTGGATACGCAGTATTTT.

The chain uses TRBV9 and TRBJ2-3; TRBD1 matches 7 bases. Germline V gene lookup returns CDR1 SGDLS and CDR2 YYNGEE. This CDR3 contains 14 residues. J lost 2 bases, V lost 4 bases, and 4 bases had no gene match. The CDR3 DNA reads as TGTGCCAGCAGCATAGGGGGCAACACAGATACGCAGTATTTT. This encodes CASSIGGNTDTQYF. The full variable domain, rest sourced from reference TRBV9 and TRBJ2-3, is DSGVTQTPKHLITATGQRVTLRCSPRSGDLSVYWYQQSLDQGLQFLIQYYNGEERAKGNILERFSAQQFPDLHSELNLSSLELGDSALYFCASSIGGNTDTQYFGPGTRLTVL.

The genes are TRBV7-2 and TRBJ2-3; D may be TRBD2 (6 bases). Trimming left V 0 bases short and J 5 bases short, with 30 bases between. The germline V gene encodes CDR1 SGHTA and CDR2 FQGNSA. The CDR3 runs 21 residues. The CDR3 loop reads CASSLAGPVRGSALAGDTQYF. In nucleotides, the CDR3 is TGTGCCAGCAGCTTAGCCGGCCCGGTGCGGGGTTCAGCCCTTGCGGGAGATACGCAGTATTTT.

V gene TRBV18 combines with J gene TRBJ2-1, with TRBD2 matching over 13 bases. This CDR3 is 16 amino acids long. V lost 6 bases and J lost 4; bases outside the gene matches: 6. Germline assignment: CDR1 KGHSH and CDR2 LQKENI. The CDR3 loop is CASSQGTSGAYNEQFF. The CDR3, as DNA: TGTGCCAGCTCCCAAGGGACTAGCGGGGCTTACAATGAGCAGTTCTTC. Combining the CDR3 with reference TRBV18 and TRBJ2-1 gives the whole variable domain NAGVMQNPRHLVRRRGQEARLRCSPMKGHSHVYWYRQLPEEGLKFMVYLQKENIIDESGMPKERFSAEFPKEGPSILRIQQVVRGDSAAYFCASSQGTSGAYNEQFFGPGTRLTVL.

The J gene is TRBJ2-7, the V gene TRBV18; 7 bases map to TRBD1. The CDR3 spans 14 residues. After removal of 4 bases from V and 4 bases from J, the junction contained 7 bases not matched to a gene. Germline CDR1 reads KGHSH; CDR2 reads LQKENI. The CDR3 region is CASSHLDRPYEQYF. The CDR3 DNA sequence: TGTGCCAGCTCACACCTGGACAGGCCTTACGAGCAGTACTTC.

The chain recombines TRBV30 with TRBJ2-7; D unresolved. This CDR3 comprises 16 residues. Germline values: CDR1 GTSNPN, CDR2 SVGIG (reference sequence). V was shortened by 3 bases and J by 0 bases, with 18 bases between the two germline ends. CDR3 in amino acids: CAWRTSRLSNSYEQYF. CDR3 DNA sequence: TGTGCCTGGAGAACTTCCAGGTTATCAAACTCCTACGAGCAGTACTTC.

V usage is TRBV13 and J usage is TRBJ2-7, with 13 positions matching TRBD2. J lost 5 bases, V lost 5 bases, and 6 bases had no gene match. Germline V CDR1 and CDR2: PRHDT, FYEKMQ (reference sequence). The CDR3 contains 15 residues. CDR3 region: CASSTRLAGGHEQYF. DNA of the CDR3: TGTGCCAGCAGCACTCGACTAGCGGGAGGCCACGAGCAGTACTTC.

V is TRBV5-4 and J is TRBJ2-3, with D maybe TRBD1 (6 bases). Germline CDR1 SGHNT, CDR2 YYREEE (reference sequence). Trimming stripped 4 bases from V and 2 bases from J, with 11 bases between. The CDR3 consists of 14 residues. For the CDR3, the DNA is TGTGCCAGCAGCCTTCGGGACAACACAGATACGCAGTATTTT. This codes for CASSLRDNTDTQYF.

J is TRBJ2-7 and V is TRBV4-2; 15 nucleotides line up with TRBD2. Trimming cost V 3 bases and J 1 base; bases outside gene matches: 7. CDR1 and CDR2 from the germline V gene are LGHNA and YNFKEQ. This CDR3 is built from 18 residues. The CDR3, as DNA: TGTGCCAGCAGCCAGGTCGGACTAGCGGGGGGGAGGTCCTACGAGCAGTACTTC. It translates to CASSQVGLAGGRSYEQYF.

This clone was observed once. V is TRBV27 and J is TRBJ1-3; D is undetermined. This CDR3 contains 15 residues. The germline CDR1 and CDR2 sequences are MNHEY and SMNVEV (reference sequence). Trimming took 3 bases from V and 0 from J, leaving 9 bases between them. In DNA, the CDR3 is TGTGCCAGCAGTTTCAACGGGAACTCTGGAAACACCATATATTTT. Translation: CASSFNGNSGNTIYF.

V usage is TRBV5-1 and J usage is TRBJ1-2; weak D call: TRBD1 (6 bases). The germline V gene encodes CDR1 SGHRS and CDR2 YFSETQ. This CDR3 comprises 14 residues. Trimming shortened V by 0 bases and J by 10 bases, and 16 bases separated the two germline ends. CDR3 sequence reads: CASSLVQGWVDYTF. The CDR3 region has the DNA TGCGCCAGCAGCTTGGTCCAGGGGTGGGTTGACTACACCTTC.

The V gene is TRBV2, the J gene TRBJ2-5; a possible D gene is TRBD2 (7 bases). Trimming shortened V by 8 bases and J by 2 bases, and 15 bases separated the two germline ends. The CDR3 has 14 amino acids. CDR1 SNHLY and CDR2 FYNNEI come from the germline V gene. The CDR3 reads CASLGGGIQETQYF. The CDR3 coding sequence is TGTGCCAGCCTAGGGGGGGGCATTCAAGAGACCCAGTACTTC. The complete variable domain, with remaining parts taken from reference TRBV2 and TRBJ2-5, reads EPEVTQTPSHQVTQMGQEVILRCVPISNHLYFYWYRQILGQKVEFLVSFYNNEISEKSEIFDDQFSVERPDGSNFTLKIRSTKLEDSAMYFCASLGGGIQETQYFGPGTRLLVL.

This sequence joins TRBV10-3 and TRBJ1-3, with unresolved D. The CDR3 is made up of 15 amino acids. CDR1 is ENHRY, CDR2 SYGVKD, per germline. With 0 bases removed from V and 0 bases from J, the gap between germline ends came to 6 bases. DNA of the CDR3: TGTGCCATCAGTGAGTCGCAGTTCTCTGGAAACACCATATATTTT. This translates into CAISESQFSGNTIYF.

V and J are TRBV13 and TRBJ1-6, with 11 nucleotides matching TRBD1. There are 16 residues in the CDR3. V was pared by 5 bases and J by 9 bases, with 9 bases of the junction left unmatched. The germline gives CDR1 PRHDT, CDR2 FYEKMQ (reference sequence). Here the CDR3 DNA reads TGTGCCAGCAGCCCCCCGGGACAGGGGGTTTTTTCACCCCTCCACTTT. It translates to CASSPPGQGVFSPLHF.